These 10 T cell receptor beta chains came from one sample sequenced in a study of T cell responses to AZD1222 COVID-19 vaccine. The table came from immunoSEQ multiplex PCR; TCRdb's copy has only in-frame clones and leaves some out. Of about 150,000 clones listed, more than 75% were seen once; the top ten hold approximately 20%. Sequencing used peripheral blood, obtained on day 0 of AZD1222 vaccination. The receptors originated from an adult in good health.

V usage is TRBV6-4 and J usage is TRBJ1-5; D gene ambiguous. Germline V lookup: CDR1 MRHNA, CDR2 SNTAGT. The CDR3 is made up of 13 amino acids. The V gene lost 9 bases and the J gene lost 0 bases, with 9 bases spanning the gap. The DNA of the CDR3 is TGTGCCAGTAGCTTGGGTAGCAATCAGCCCCAGCATTTT. It translates to CASSLGSNQPQHF.

This rearrangement joins TRBV24-1 to TRBJ2-5; 10 bases match TRBD1. The CDR3 runs 17 residues. Germline V gene lookup returns CDR1 KGHDR and CDR2 SFDVKD. The V gene end was trimmed by 4 bases and the J gene end by 5 bases; junction bases not matched to a gene: 12. CDR3 protein: CATSDPGTGDLRETQYF. CDR3 bases: TGTGCCACCAGTGACCCTGGGACAGGGGATTTGCGGGAGACCCAGTACTTC.

This chain uses TRBV5-6 with TRBJ2-3; no clear D. Germline assignment: CDR1 SGHDT and CDR2 YYEEEE. V shed 1 base and J shed 5 bases, with 8 bases lying between them. The CDR3 sequence is 13 residues long. The CDR3 loop reads CASSLPRQDTQYF. The CDR3 DNA is TGTGCCAGCAGCTTGCCCCGACAAGATACGCAGTATTTT.

The V call is TRBV19, the J call TRBJ1-1; no clear D. The V gene lost 4 bases and the J gene lost 0 bases, with 12 bases spanning the gap. The CDR3 covers 15 residues. Germline V gene data show CDR1 as LNHDA and CDR2 as SQIVND (reference sequence). Here the CDR3 reads CASSKRRLLNTEAFF. DNA of the CDR3: TGTGCCAGTAGTAAACGACGACTACTGAACACTGAAGCTTTCTTT.

The chain recombines TRBV24-1 with TRBJ1-4; D may be TRBD1 (5 bases). CDR1 and CDR2 (germline): KGHDR, SFDVKD. The CDR3 is made up of 16 amino acids. V lost 2 bases and J 7 bases, leaving 16 bases between the germline ends. This CDR3 reads CATSDSGHLGGEKLFF. CDR3 DNA sequence: TGTGCCACCAGTGATTCCGGACACCTAGGAGGTGAAAAACTGTTTTTT.

V usage is TRBV2 and J usage is TRBJ1-1; D gene unclear. This CDR3 spans 11 amino acids. Germline-derived CDR1 and CDR2 are SNHLY and FYNNEI. Trimming removed 4 bases from V and 5 bases from J, with 5 bases in between. The DNA for the CDR3 is TGTGCCAGCAGTGCAGGTACTGAAGCTTTCTTT. This translates into CASSAGTEAFF.

This rearrangement joins TRBV9 to TRBJ2-7; TRBD1 matches at 9 bases. Per germline, CDR1 SGDLS and CDR2 YYNGEE. This CDR3 contains 14 residues. Trimming took 3 bases from V and 3 from J; bases not matched to a gene: 4. CDR3 sequence: CASSGTGANYEQYF. CDR3 in DNA: TGTGCCAGCAGCGGGACAGGGGCCAACTACGAGCAGTACTTC.

The rearrangement joins TRBV19 to TRBJ1-2; 10 nucleotides align to TRBD1. J lost 5 bases, V lost 3 bases, and 6 bases had no gene match. In germline, CDR1 is LNHDA, CDR2 SQIVND (reference sequence). This CDR3 is built from 15 residues. The DNA of the CDR3 is TGTGCCAGTAGTATCCGCGGGGACAGGGGATATGGCTACACCTTC. This codes for CASSIRGDRGYGYTF.

This clone was seen only a few times. V gene TRBV7-2 combines with J gene TRBJ1-5; perhaps TRBD1 as D (5 bases). CDR1 and CDR2 (germline): SGHTA, FQGNSA. The CDR3 has 17 residues. V lost 3 bases and J 6 bases, leaving 21 bases between the germline ends. The DNA of the CDR3 is TGTGCCAGCAGCTTGGGGCAGGACTGGCCCGCGAGTCAGCCCCAGCATTTT. Translated: CASSLGQDWPASQPQHF.

The chain recombines TRBV5-6 with TRBJ2-5; TRBD2 is a possible D gene (6 bases). The CDR3 loop spans 11 amino acids. CDR1 SGHDT and CDR2 YYEEEE come from the germline V gene. V lost 4 bases and J 5 bases, leaving 6 bases between the germline ends. The CDR3 protein is CASSRGETQYF. As DNA, the CDR3 is TGTGCCAGCAGCCGGGGGGAGACCCAGTACTTC.